The 2 T cell receptor beta chains below all came from one sample that was sequenced in a study of beta chain features in type 1 diabetes. TCRB transcripts that were expressed got sequenced, as all of the isolated RNA had been reverse transcribed. Assay used: immunoSEQ multiplex PCR; TCRdb lists only in-frame clones, some missing. The data contain some 230,000 clones, around 9.6% of them singletons. Sample: naive CD4+ T cells from blood. The receptor set was obtained from a young woman in good health.

This sequence joins TRBV30 and TRBJ1-2, with D unresolved. This CDR3 region has 13 residues. V lost 2 bases, J lost 8 bases, and 15 bases lay in between. Germline CDR1 and CDR2: GTSNPN and SVGIG (reference sequence). CDR3 in amino acids: CAWSSGPPSGYTF. The DNA of the CDR3 is TGTGCCTGGAGTTCAGGCCCACCGAGCGGCTACACCTTC.

This clone was seen a few times. The genes are TRBV19 and TRBJ2-1, with a possible D match to TRBD1 (6 bases). Germline CDR1 and CDR2: LNHDA and SQIVND (reference sequence). The CDR3 runs to 20 residues. V lost 1 base to trimming and J lost 4 bases, with 26 bases between them. The CDR3 DNA reads as TGTGCCAGTAGTATAGTGAAAGGGCAGGGGTCGAGTTCCTTTTACAATGAGCAGTTCTTC. It yields the protein CASSIVKGQGSSSFYNEQFF.